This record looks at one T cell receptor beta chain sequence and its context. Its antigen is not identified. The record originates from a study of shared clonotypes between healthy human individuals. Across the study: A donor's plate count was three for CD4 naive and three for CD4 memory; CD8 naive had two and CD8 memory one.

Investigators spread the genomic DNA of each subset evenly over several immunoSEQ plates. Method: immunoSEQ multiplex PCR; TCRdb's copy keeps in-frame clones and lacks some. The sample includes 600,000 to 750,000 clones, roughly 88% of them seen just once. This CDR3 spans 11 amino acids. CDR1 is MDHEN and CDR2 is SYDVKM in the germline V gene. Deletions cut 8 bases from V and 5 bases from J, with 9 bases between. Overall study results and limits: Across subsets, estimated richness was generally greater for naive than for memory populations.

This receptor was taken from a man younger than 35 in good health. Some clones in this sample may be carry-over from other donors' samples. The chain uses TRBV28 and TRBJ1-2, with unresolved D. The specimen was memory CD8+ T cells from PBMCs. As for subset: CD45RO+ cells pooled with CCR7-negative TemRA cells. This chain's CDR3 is CASWIGYGYTF. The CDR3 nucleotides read TGTGCCAGCTGGATCGGATATGGCTACACCTTC.